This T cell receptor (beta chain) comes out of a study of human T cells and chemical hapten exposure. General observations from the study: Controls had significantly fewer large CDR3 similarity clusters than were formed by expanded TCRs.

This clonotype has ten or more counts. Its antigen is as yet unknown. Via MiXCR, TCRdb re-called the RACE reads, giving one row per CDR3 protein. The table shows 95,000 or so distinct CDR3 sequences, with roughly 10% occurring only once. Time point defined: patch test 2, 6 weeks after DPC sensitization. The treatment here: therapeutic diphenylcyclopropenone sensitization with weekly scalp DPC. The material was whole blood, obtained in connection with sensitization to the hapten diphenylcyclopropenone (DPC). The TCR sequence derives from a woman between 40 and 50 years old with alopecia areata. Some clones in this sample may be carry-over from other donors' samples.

DNA for the CDR3: TGTGCCAGCAGTTTACAGGGGGGCACAGATACGCAGTATTTT. Translating gives CASSLQGGTDTQYF. The chain links TRBV12-3 or TRBV12-4 to TRBJ2-3; TRBD1 matches at 7 bases. The CDR3 runs to 14 residues. V dropped 2 bases and J dropped 1; count of bases not matched to a gene: 0.